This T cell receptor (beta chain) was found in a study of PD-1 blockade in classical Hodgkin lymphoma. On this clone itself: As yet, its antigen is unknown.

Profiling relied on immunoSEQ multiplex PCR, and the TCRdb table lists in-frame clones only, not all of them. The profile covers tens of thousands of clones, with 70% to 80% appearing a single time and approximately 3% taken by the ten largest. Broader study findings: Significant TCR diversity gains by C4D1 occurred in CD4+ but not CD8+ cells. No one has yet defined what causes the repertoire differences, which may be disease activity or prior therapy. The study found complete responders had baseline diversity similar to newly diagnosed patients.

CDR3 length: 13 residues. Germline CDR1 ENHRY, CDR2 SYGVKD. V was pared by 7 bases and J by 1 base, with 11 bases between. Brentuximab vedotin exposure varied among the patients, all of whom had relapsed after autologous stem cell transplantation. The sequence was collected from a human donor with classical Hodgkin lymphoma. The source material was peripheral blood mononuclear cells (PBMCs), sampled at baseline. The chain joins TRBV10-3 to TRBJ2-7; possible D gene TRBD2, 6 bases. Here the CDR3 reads CAIKTGDSYEQYF. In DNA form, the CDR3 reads TGTGCCATCAAGACGGGAGATTCCTACGAGCAGTACTTC.